Shown below are 17 T cell receptor beta chains from a single sample sequenced in a study of monozygotic twins with inflammatory bowel disease. TCRdb reprocessed the 5' RACE reads and reports one entry per CDR3 protein, with no DNA. Recorded for this sample: approximately 340,000 distinct CDR3 sequences. The specimen sequenced was blood. The receptors derive from a human donor with ulcerative colitis or Crohn's disease, or a healthy co-twin of an affected twin (not recorded which).

The chain has TRBV5-1 and TRBJ2-3. CDR1 is SGHRS, CDR2 YFSETQ, per germline. The CDR3 length is 12 residues. The chain's CDR3 is CASSTNTDTQYF.

CDR3 region: CASSQSVGLAGRGEQYF. V usage is TRBV23-1 and J usage is TRBJ2-7; TCRdb names TRBD2, which stays unverified in the absence of DNA. TRBV23-1 is flagged as an ORF with uncertain function. The CDR3 is 17 residues long.

The rearrangement joins TRBV27 to TRBJ1-2. The germline V gene has CDR1 MNHEY and CDR2 SMNVEV (reference sequence). The CDR3 sequence is 16 residues long. The CDR3 here is CASSLFPAREGGGYTF.

The chain links TRBV2 to TRBJ2-7; there is no DNA to check the TCRdb D call of TRBD1. The CDR3 is made up of 13 amino acids. CDR1 is SNHLY and CDR2 is FYNNEI in the germline V gene. The CDR3 sequence is CALKGDGNYEQYF.

The chain couples TRBV4-2 to TRBJ1-2; TCRdb proposes TRBD1, but this gene call is untestable without DNA. Germline V lookup: CDR1 LGHNA, CDR2 YNFKEQ. This CDR3 is 14 amino acids long. The chain's CDR3 is CASSQTGELYGYTF.

The chain recombines TRBV28 with TRBJ1-1; the TRBD1 assignment by TCRdb is unverifiable without DNA. This CDR3 has 12 amino acids. CDR1 MDHEN and CDR2 SYDVKM come from the germline V gene. The CDR3 loop is CASQGGDTEAFF. The full variable domain, with the rest looked up from reference TRBV28 and TRBJ1-1, is DVKVTQSSRYLVKRTGEKVFLECVQDMDHENMFWYRQDPGLGLRLIYFSYDVKMKEKGDIPEGYSVSREKKERFSLILESASTNQTSMYLCASQGGDTEAFFGQGTRLTVV.

This chain connects TRBV27 to TRBJ2-1; without DNA, the TCRdb call of TRBD2 cannot be checked. Germline lookup yields CDR1 MNHEY and CDR2 SMNVEV (reference sequence). There are 16 residues in the CDR3. The CDR3 protein is CASSLLGGGPGNEQFF.

V is TRBV5-1 and J is TRBJ2-6; the D call of TRBD1 rests on TCRdb alone, since no DNA is present to check it. The CDR3 totals 19 residues. Germline CDR1 is SGHRS and CDR2 is YFSETQ. CDR3 loop: CASSLGTGGSVSGANVLTF. Supplemented by reference TRBV5-1 and TRBJ2-6, the full variable domain reads KAGVTQTPRYLIKTRGQQVTLSCSPISGHRSVSWYQQTPGQGLQFLFEYFSETQRNKGNFPGRFSGRQFSNSRSEMNVSTLELGDSALYLCASSLGTGGSVSGANVLTFGAGSRLTVL.

The V and J genes are TRBV11-2 and TRBJ2-2; TCRdb picks TRBD1, but there is no DNA to check that call. CDR3 length equals 18 residues. CDR1 and CDR2 from the germline V gene are SGHAT and FQNNGV. The CDR3 is CASSFSTGISPSTGELFF. Filled out from reference TRBV11-2 and TRBJ2-2, the complete variable domain reads EAGVAQSPRYKIIEKRQSVAFWCNPISGHATLYWYQQILGQGPKLLIQFQNNGVVDDSQLPKDRFSAERLKGVDSTLKIQPAKLEDSAVYLCASSFSTGISPSTGELFFGEGSRLTVL.

V gene TRBV27 combines with J gene TRBJ2-3; without DNA, the TCRdb call of TRBD2 cannot be checked. This CDR3 is 18 amino acids long. Germline V gives CDR1 MNHEY, CDR2 SMNVEV (reference sequence). The CDR3 loop reads CASSPQLALAGEGDTQYF.

This sequence joins TRBV5-8 and TRBJ2-3; TCRdb names TRBD1, which stays unverified in the absence of DNA. CDR3 length equals 15 residues. Germline V gene data show CDR1 as SGHTS and CDR2 as YDEGEE. CDR3 residues: CASTTDWGPPNTQYF.

The J gene is TRBJ1-4, the V gene TRBV21-1. TRBV21-1 is assigned pseudogene status. CDR3 length equals 16 residues. CDR3 amino acids: CASSVGPSATNEKLFF.

The chain is built from TRBV20-1 and TRBJ2-3; TCRdb's D gene call, TRBD1, goes unchecked for lack of DNA. Germline CDR1 and CDR2: DFQATT and SNEGSKA (reference sequence). This CDR3 comprises 13 residues. CDR3 in amino acids: CSARQGRWDTQYF.

The rearrangement links TRBV5-1 to TRBJ2-7; the D gene TCRdb calls, TRBD1, cannot be checked with no DNA. The CDR3 is 14 residues long. Per the germline V gene, CDR1 is SGHRS and CDR2 is YFSETQ. The CDR3 loop is CASSAGTGPYEQYF. The whole variable domain, remainder taken from reference TRBV5-1 and TRBJ2-7, is KAGVTQTPRYLIKTRGQQVTLSCSPISGHRSVSWYQQTPGQGLQFLFEYFSETQRNKGNFPGRFSGRQFSNSRSEMNVSTLELGDSALYLCASSAGTGPYEQYFGPGTRLTVT.

The chain combines TRBV10-1 with TRBJ2-7; TCRdb's D call, TRBD2, is unchecked because there is no DNA. From germline, CDR1 is WNHNN and CDR2 SYGVQD (reference sequence). The CDR3 spans 15 residues. CDR3 loop: CASSGGLAGDYEQYF.

The genes are TRBV12-3 or TRBV12-4 and TRBJ2-5; absent DNA, TCRdb's TRBD1 call cannot be checked. The CDR3 contains 15 residues. This chain's CDR3 is CASRPWTGAQETQYF.

The chain has TRBV5-1 and TRBJ1-6. Germline-derived CDR1 and CDR2 are SGHRS and YFSETQ. CDR3 length: 16 amino acids. The CDR3 loop reads CASSLNPGFDNSPLHF.